These 21 T cell receptor beta chains originate from one sample sequenced in a study of blood T cell repertoires in COVID-19. Using immunoSEQ multiplex PCR, the repertoire was profiled, and TCRdb retains in-frame clones only, with some absent. The top ten hold roughly 1.5% of the sample, which has about 300,000 clones, 65% to 85% seen once. The source material was peripheral blood. The source of these receptors is a human donor with COVID-19, enrolled during active disease. The donor label of this sample is uncertain.

The chain carries TRBV20-1 and TRBJ2-7; D is possibly TRBD2 (6 bases). Trimming pared 3 bases from V and 2 bases from J, leaving 14 bases between. Germline CDR1 is DFQATT and CDR2 is SNEGSKA (reference sequence). There are 14 residues in the CDR3. The CDR3 spells CSASGLTAPYEQYF. As DNA, the CDR3 is TGCAGTGCTAGTGGACTAACGGCCCCCTACGAGCAGTACTTC.

The gene calls are TRBV7-9 and TRBJ2-1, with a tentative D call TRBD2 (5 bases). Germline V gene lookup returns CDR1 SEHNR and CDR2 FQNEAQ (reference sequence). Trimming took off 3 bases at V and 5 bases at J, with 17 bases between the two ends. The CDR3 sequence is 16 residues long. The CDR3 DNA reads TGTGCCAGCAGCTTGCTAGCCGGAGATGGGGACAATGAGCAGTTCTTC. Amino acids: CASSLLAGDGDNEQFF.

This rearrangement joins TRBV19 to TRBJ2-7, with a tentative D call TRBD2 (6 bases). V was shortened by 3 bases and J by 1 base, with 16 bases between the two germline ends. Per germline, CDR1 LNHDA and CDR2 SQIVND (reference sequence). This CDR3 has 16 residues. The CDR3 sequence is CASSMTGTEGSYEQYF. The CDR3, as DNA: TGTGCCAGTAGTATGACCGGGACGGAGGGATCCTACGAGCAGTACTTC.

This sequence joins TRBV30 and TRBJ1-1, with no clear D. The V gene lost 0 bases and the J gene lost 11 bases, with 16 bases spanning the gap. This CDR3 spans 13 amino acids. Germline CDR1 reads GTSNPN; CDR2 reads SVGIG (reference sequence). CDR3 nucleotide sequence: TGTGCCTGGAGTGTACAGAGAGCTTCTGGGGCTTTCTTT. Translation gives CAWSVQRASGAFF.

CDR3 region: CASSQSGLLYTF. As DNA, the CDR3 is TGTGCCAGCAGCCAATCGGGACTGTTGTACACCTTC. The chain uses TRBV16 and TRBJ1-2; D perhaps matches TRBD1 (5 bases). This CDR3 spans 12 amino acids. V was trimmed by 0 bases and J by 11 bases, leaving 10 bases between them. Germline V lookup: CDR1 KGHSY, CDR2 FQNENV.

The chain is built from TRBV7-8 and TRBJ2-1, with 11 bases that match TRBD2. The CDR3 sequence is 15 residues long. Trimming cost V 4 bases and J 4 bases; bases outside gene matches: 3. Germline V gives CDR1 SGHVS, CDR2 FQNEAQ. CDR3 protein: CASSWGLAVYNEQFF. The CDR3 nucleotides are TGTGCCAGCAGCTGGGGACTAGCGGTTTACAATGAGCAGTTCTTC.

This clone was picked up one time. The chain combines TRBV19 with TRBJ2-1; TRBD2 aligns across 8 bases. Germline CDR1 LNHDA, CDR2 SQIVND (reference sequence). The CDR3 consists of 16 residues. V trimming: 1 base; J trimming: 4 bases; junction bases outside the gene matches: 6. The CDR3 here is CASSIGSSGTYNEQFF. CDR3 coding DNA: TGTGCCAGTAGTATAGGAAGTAGCGGGACTTACAATGAGCAGTTCTTC.

This sequence joins TRBV7-9 and TRBJ1-1, with D possibly matching TRBD1 (5 bases). The germline CDR1 and CDR2 sequences are SEHNR and FQNEAQ (reference sequence). CDR3 length: 13 residues. V was cut by 5 bases and J by 7 bases, with 14 bases left in between. CDR3 coding DNA: TGTGCCAGCAGCCTCGGGGGATCGGGTGAAGCTTTCTTT. Translation gives CASSLGGSGEAFF.

The rearrangement uses TRBV7-2 and TRBJ1-3, with TRBD1 as a possible D gene (5 bases). The CDR3 has 15 residues. From germline, CDR1 is SGHTA and CDR2 FQGNSA. The V end lost 1 base, the J end lost 4 bases, and 11 bases lay between the germline ends. The CDR3, as DNA: TGTGCCAGCAGCTTAGGTCCAGGGCAGGGAAACACCATATATTTT. Its translation is CASSLGPGQGNTIYF.

As concerns this clone: At the DNA level, this CDR3 is encoded by other sequences in the same sample as well. This chain connects TRBV30 to TRBJ2-5, with 10 bases matching TRBD1. Per the germline V gene, CDR1 is GTSNPN and CDR2 is SVGIG (reference sequence). With V trimmed by 1 base and J by 0 bases, 2 bases remained unmatched. This CDR3 has 15 residues. In nucleotides, the CDR3 is TGTGCCTGGAGTGGGGACAGGGGATACCAAGAGACCCAGTACTTC. Amino acid sequence: CAWSGDRGYQETQYF. The entire variable domain, with the rest obtained from reference TRBV30 and TRBJ2-5, is as follows: SQTIHQWPATLVQPVGSPLSLECTVEGTSNPNLYWYRQAAGRGLQLLFYSVGIGQISSEVPQNLSASRPQDRQFILSSKKLLLSDSGFYLCAWSGDRGYQETQYFGPGTRLLVL.

A single count supports this clone. CDR3 residues: CASSGKSGVNTDGELFF. The DNA for the CDR3 is TGTGCCAGCAGTGGAAAAAGCGGGGTTAACACTGACGGGGAGCTGTTTTTT. V usage is TRBV2 and J usage is TRBJ2-2, with TRBD2 matching 7 bases. V dropped 4 bases and J dropped 7; count of bases not matched to a gene: 15. The CDR3 contains 17 residues. Germline V CDR1 and CDR2: SNHLY, FYNNEI. The entire variable domain, with the rest obtained from reference TRBV2 and TRBJ2-2, is as follows: EPEVTQTPSHQVTQMGQEVILRCVPISNHLYFYWYRQILGQKVEFLVSFYNNEISEKSEIFDDQFSVERPDGSNFTLKIRSTKLEDSAMYFCASSGKSGVNTDGELFFGEGSRLTVL.

The V gene is TRBV7-9, the J gene TRBJ2-1, with D possibly matching TRBD2 (6 bases). The CDR3 spans 16 residues. Germline lookup yields CDR1 SEHNR and CDR2 FQNEAQ (reference sequence). Trimming stripped 0 bases from V and 3 bases from J, with 12 bases between. The CDR3 sequence is CASSLAGGLSYNEQFF. DNA for the CDR3: TGTGCCAGCAGCTTAGCGGGAGGACTTAGCTACAATGAGCAGTTCTTC.

V and J are TRBV5-8 and TRBJ2-6; no clear D gene. The CDR3 runs to 14 residues. Trimming removed 4 bases from V and 0 bases from J, with 5 bases in between. Looked up from germline, CDR1 is SGHTS and CDR2 is YDEGEE. CDR3 protein: CASSSSSGANVLTF. The CDR3 coding sequence is TGTGCCAGCAGCAGCTCCTCTGGGGCCAACGTCCTGACTTTC.

The chain carries TRBV7-8 and TRBJ1-1; D is possibly TRBD1 (5 bases). Germline assignment: CDR1 SGHVS and CDR2 FQNEAQ. V lost 7 bases and J 5 bases, leaving 14 bases between the germline ends. The CDR3 consists of 13 residues. The CDR3: CASTSWGGTEAFF. CDR3 bases: TGTGCCAGCACCTCGTGGGGGGGAACTGAAGCTTTCTTT.

The J gene is TRBJ1-1, the V gene TRBV4-3, with D possibly TRBD1 on 5 matching bases. This CDR3 contains 13 residues. Germline CDR1 and CDR2: LGHNA and YSLEER. V was trimmed by 4 bases and J by 1 base, leaving 7 bases between them. CDR3 loop: CASSLGANTEAFF. The CDR3 DNA reads TGCGCCAGCAGCCTAGGGGCGAACACTGAAGCTTTCTTT.

This clone was picked up one time. The CDR3 here is CSASWASGGQPTQYF. Here the CDR3 DNA reads TGCAGTGCTAGTTGGGCTAGCGGAGGCCAACCTACGCAGTATTTT. The chain couples TRBV20-1 to TRBJ2-3, with 7 bases identical to TRBD2. After removal of 3 bases from V and 8 bases from J, the junction contained 14 bases not matched to a gene. This CDR3 spans 15 amino acids. The V gene's germline CDR1 is DFQATT and CDR2 SNEGSKA (reference sequence).

The chain carries TRBV5-1 and TRBJ1-5, with TRBD1 matching over 10 bases. CDR3 length: 15 amino acids. V was clipped by 0 bases and J by 6 bases; unmatched bases: 3. Germline V gives CDR1 SGHRS, CDR2 YFSETQ. CDR3 sequence (DNA): TGCGCCAGCAGCTTGGGACAGGGGGCCCGTCAGCCCCAGCATTTT. Protein product: CASSLGQGARQPQHF.

The chain uses TRBV29-1 and TRBJ2-2; TRBD1 might be the D (7 bases). The V gene's germline CDR1 is SQVTM and CDR2 ANQGSEA. CDR3 length: 14 residues. V dropped 4 bases and J dropped 5 bases, with 14 bases sitting between them. CDR3 sequence reads: CSVGGDSRTGELFF. CDR3 bases: TGCAGCGTTGGGGGGGACAGCAGGACCGGGGAGCTGTTTTTT.

The chain joins TRBV28 to TRBJ1-5; TRBD1 agrees at 7 bases. The germline CDR1 and CDR2 sequences are MDHEN and SYDVKM. There are 14 residues in the CDR3. V was clipped by 6 bases and J by 3 bases; unmatched bases: 5. The chain's CDR3 is CASRPGGNNQPQHF. Written as DNA, the CDR3 is TGTGCCAGCAGGCCAGGGGGTAACAATCAGCCCCAGCATTTT.

V is TRBV5-6 and J is TRBJ1-2; 7 bases are a match to TRBD1. From germline, CDR1 is SGHDT and CDR2 YYEEEE. The CDR3 runs 13 residues. Losses at the gene ends were 4 bases for V and 2 bases for J; bases not matched to a gene: 2. The CDR3 DNA reads as TGTGCCAGCAGCATGGGACAGAACTATGGCTACACCTTC. It yields the protein CASSMGQNYGYTF.

This chain joins TRBV3-1 (or the pseudogene TRBV3-2) and TRBJ2-7; 11 positions agree with TRBD2. CDR1 is LGHDT and CDR2 is YNNKEL in the germline V gene (reference sequence). The CDR3 loop spans 15 amino acids. V trimming: 2 bases; J trimming: 3 bases; junction bases outside the gene matches: 3. The DNA of the CDR3 is TGTGCCAGCAGCCAACAACTAGCGGGAGACTACGAGCAGTACTTC. Its translation is CASSQQLAGDYEQYF.